One TCR beta chain is described in this entry. Its antigen is currently unknown. This record belongs to a study of cytomegalovirus exposure and HLA in healthy donors. Across the whole study: Samples from HLA-typed donors yielded 85 million to 95 million unique TCRs in an early data release. The Caucasian-associated ancestry cluster contained about four fifths of the roughly 400 genotyped donors.

Study-wide points: Some public TCRs appeared in many individuals, while most sequences were rare. Cytomegalovirus status, reportedly, was diagnosed with high specificity and sensitivity by the classifier.

60 Vbeta and 13 Jbeta primers were used in PCR. Libraries were prepared by immunoSEQ multiplex PCR; TCRdb keeps only in-frame clonotypes and omits some of them. The data contain roughly 100,000 clones, over 80% of them singletons. What was sequenced was PBMCs. This receptor was obtained from a young man in good health and CMV-seronegative.

CDR3 region: CASSYGTGRYEQYF. Here the CDR3 DNA reads TGTGCCAGCAGCTATGGGACAGGGAGATACGAGCAGTACTTC. The chain combines TRBV5-4 with TRBJ2-5; 9 nucleotides match TRBD1. The assigned J gene may be wrong: the sequence end matches TRBJ2-7 better. CDR3 length: 14 amino acids. The germline V gene encodes CDR1 SGHNT and CDR2 YYREEE (reference sequence).